The 29 T cell receptor beta chains listed next were all sequenced from one sample in a study of sequential checkpoint blockade in melanoma. Treatment specified: randomized to nivolumab then ipilimumab (arm A) or the reverse (arm B). The table came from immunoSEQ multiplex PCR; TCRdb's copy has only in-frame clones and leaves some out. There are more than 1,500 clones in the sample; approximately 25% occur only once, and roughly 12% lies in the top ten. The sequencing here drew on tumor tissue (inferred from file names), taken from a patient given nivolumab and ipilimumab in sequence. The receptors derive from a human donor with melanoma.

This clone was counted a few times. The chain has TRBV11-3 and TRBJ2-2; D is undetermined. V shed 5 bases and J shed 2 bases, with 21 bases lying between them. This CDR3 is 18 amino acids long. In germline, CDR1 is SGHNT, CDR2 YENEEA. CDR3 sequence (DNA): TGTGCCAGCAGCCCCAGAAGTCCCAACCCGAGAAACACCGGGGAGCTGTTTTTT. Its protein is CASSPRSPNPRNTGELFF.

This clone showed up just a few times. The chain joins TRBV11-3 to TRBJ2-5, with a tentative D call TRBD1 (6 bases). CDR1 is SGHNT and CDR2 is YENEEA in the germline V gene. Trimming cost V 4 bases and J 2 bases, with 11 bases left between them. This CDR3 is built from 14 residues. CDR3: CASSSGQPQETQYF. CDR3 nucleotide sequence: TGTGCCAGCAGCTCAGGACAGCCTCAAGAGACCCAGTACTTC. Filled out from reference TRBV11-3 and TRBJ2-5, the complete variable domain reads EAGVVQSPRYKIIEKKQPVAFWCNPISGHNTLYWYLQNLGQGPELLIRYENEEAVDDSQLPKDRFSAERLKGVDSTLKIQPAELGDSAVYLCASSSGQPQETQYFGPGTRLLVL.

The CDR3 nucleotides are TGTGCCAGCAGCGTAGATGGTGCCACAGATACGCAGTATTTT. Amino acids: CASSVDGATDTQYF. The V call is TRBV9, the J call TRBJ2-3; D is uncertain. CDR3 length: 14 residues. Trimming stripped 0 bases from V and 2 bases from J, with 7 bases between. In germline, CDR1 is SGDLS, CDR2 YYNGEE.

The rearrangement uses TRBV6-8 and TRBJ2-7; TRBD1 matches at 7 bases. CDR3 length: 14 amino acids. The germline gives CDR1 MNHGY, CDR2 SAAAGT. The J segment lost 0 bases and the V segment lost 8 bases, leaving 7 bases of the junction unmatched. CDR3 sequence reads: CASRARDSSYEQYF. CDR3 sequence (DNA): TGTGCCAGCCGTGCCCGGGACAGCTCCTACGAGCAGTACTTC.

V and J are TRBV19 and TRBJ2-1; the match to TRBD2 covers 9 bases. Losses at the gene ends were 3 bases for V and 4 bases for J; bases not matched to a gene: 7. Germline CDR1 is LNHDA and CDR2 is SQIVND (reference sequence). This CDR3 is built from 16 residues. The CDR3, as DNA: TGTGCCAGTAGTATCTATCTAGCGGGGAGATACAATGAGCAGTTCTTC. As protein: CASSIYLAGRYNEQFF.

This clone was seen only a few times. Here the CDR3 reads CASSLSSGNTGELFF. CDR3 DNA sequence: TGTGCCAGCAGTTTATCTAGCGGGAACACCGGGGAGCTGTTTTTT. The rearrangement links TRBV28 to TRBJ2-2, with 7 bases fitting TRBD2. Looked up from germline, CDR1 is MDHEN and CDR2 is SYDVKM. V shed 1 base and J 1 base; nucleotides not matched to a gene: 0. CDR3 length: 15 residues. The complete variable domain, with remaining parts taken from reference TRBV28 and TRBJ2-2, reads DVKVTQSSRYLVKRTGEKVFLECVQDMDHENMFWYRQDPGLGLRLIYFSYDVKMKEKGDIPEGYSVSREKKERFSLILESASTNQTSMYLCASSLSSGNTGELFFGEGSRLTVL.

The rearrangement links TRBV10-2 to TRBJ2-5; D is ambiguous. Germline CDR1 and CDR2: WSHSY and SAAADI. The CDR3 is made up of 13 amino acids. The V gene lost 6 bases and the J gene lost 5 bases, with 13 bases spanning the gap. CDR3 DNA sequence: TGCGCCAGCAGGGCCATATTGGGGGAGACCCAGTACTTC. Translating it yields CASRAILGETQYF.

The V gene is TRBV28, the J gene TRBJ1-4, with 7 bases aligning to TRBD1. Unmatched junction bases numbered 8, after V lost 3 bases and J lost 4 bases. Germline-derived CDR1 and CDR2 are MDHEN and SYDVKM. The CDR3 runs 16 residues. The DNA for the CDR3 is TGTGCCAGCAGTTTCCGAATCAGGGGGTATAATGAAAAACTGTTTTTT. Amino acids: CASSFRIRGYNEKLFF.

The chain joins TRBV28 to TRBJ1-2; D might be TRBD1 (5 bases). The CDR3 is 14 residues long. The germline V gene encodes CDR1 MDHEN and CDR2 SYDVKM. Trimming stripped 7 bases from V and 2 bases from J, with 14 bases between. CDR3 region: CASTSGGRNYGYTF. CDR3 nucleotides: TGTGCCAGCACCTCCGGGGGTAGGAACTATGGCTACACCTTC.

The J gene is TRBJ2-3, the V gene TRBV6-8, with D possibly matching TRBD1 (6 bases). Germline CDR1 and CDR2: MNHGY and SAAAGT. This CDR3 has 14 amino acids. The V and J ends lost 8 bases and 4 bases respectively, with 16 bases between them. The CDR3 DNA follows: TGTGCCAGCCGCGGAGCAGGGGCGCCAGATACGCAGTATTTT. Translated, it gives CASRGAGAPDTQYF.

CDR3 residues: CASSPSTGDTNYGYTF. CDR3 DNA sequence: TGTGCCAGCTCACCAAGCACAGGGGACACTAACTATGGCTACACCTTC. This rearrangement joins TRBV18 to TRBJ1-2; TRBD1 matches 7 bases. CDR1 KGHSH and CDR2 LQKENI come from the germline V gene. The V gene end was trimmed by 2 bases and the J gene end by 0 bases; junction bases not matched to a gene: 6. There are 16 residues in the CDR3.

The chain recombines TRBV2 with TRBJ2-7; 10 bases align to TRBD2. Trimming removed 10 bases from V and 0 bases from J; junction bases left unmatched: 15. From germline, CDR1 is SNHLY and CDR2 FYNNEI. The CDR3 is 17 residues long. CDR3 region: CATASYVTSGTSYEQYF. In DNA form, the CDR3 reads TGTGCCACAGCGTCGTATGTCACTAGCGGGACCTCCTACGAGCAGTACTTC. Complete variable domain (other parts from reference TRBV2 and TRBJ2-7): EPEVTQTPSHQVTQMGQEVILRCVPISNHLYFYWYRQILGQKVEFLVSFYNNEISEKSEIFDDQFSVERPDGSNFTLKIRSTKLEDSAMYFCATASYVTSGTSYEQYFGPGTRLTVT.

By share, this clone counts as medium-sized. This sequence joins TRBV4-1 and TRBJ2-3; a possible D gene is TRBD2 (6 bases). V was cut by 0 bases and J by 4 bases, with 14 bases left in between. Germline-derived CDR1 and CDR2 are MGHRA and YSYEKL. The CDR3 totals 16 residues. This CDR3 is CASSQEGGVGADTQYF. The CDR3 DNA is TGCGCCAGCAGCCAAGAGGGCGGGGTCGGGGCAGATACGCAGTATTTT.

The rearrangement uses TRBV19 and TRBJ2-5, with 11 bases aligning to TRBD2. This CDR3 is 16 amino acids long. The V gene end was trimmed by 3 bases and the J gene end by 2 bases; junction bases not matched to a gene: 5. Germline CDR1 and CDR2: LNHDA and SQIVND (reference sequence). The DNA of the CDR3 is TGTGCCAGTAGTATCCCGGGACTAGCGGTACAAGAGACCCAGTACTTC. Translation: CASSIPGLAVQETQYF.

The chain employs TRBV29-1 and TRBJ2-1; 7 bases are shared with TRBD2. CDR1 and CDR2 (germline): SQVTM, ANQGSEA. The V and J ends lost 3 bases and 8 bases, in that order; junction bases with no gene match: 7. The CDR3 sequence is 13 residues long. The CDR3 bases are TGCAGCGTTGATCCTAGCGGCAGGGATGAGCAGTTCTTC. Translating gives CSVDPSGRDEQFF.

This rearrangement joins TRBV19 to TRBJ2-1, with TRBD2 matching over 8 bases. The CDR3 consists of 16 residues. With 5 bases clipped from V and 8 bases from J, the junction kept 14 bases outside the gene matches. Germline V lookup: CDR1 LNHDA, CDR2 SQIVND (reference sequence). The CDR3 region is CASSLLLTGGLDEQFF. Here the CDR3 DNA reads TGTGCCAGTAGTCTCCTCCTAACGGGGGGGCTTGATGAGCAGTTCTTC.

This clone was seen a handful of times. The V call is TRBV2, the J call TRBJ2-7; 7 bases are a match to TRBD1. V lost 2 bases, J lost 2 bases, and 3 bases stayed unmatched. This CDR3 region has 14 residues. CDR1 and CDR2 (germline): SNHLY, FYNNEI. CDR3 bases: TGTGCCAGCAGTGAACAGGGGGATACCTACGAGCAGTACTTC. Translated: CASSEQGDTYEQYF.

This clone has just a few counts. This chain joins TRBV19 and TRBJ2-3; D ambiguous. The germline V gene has CDR1 LNHDA and CDR2 SQIVND (reference sequence). Trimming removed 6 bases from V and 6 bases from J, with 13 bases in between. The CDR3 has 13 amino acids. This chain's CDR3 is CASSLRPTDTQYF. The CDR3 DNA is TGTGCCAGTAGCCTTAGGCCAACCGATACGCAGTATTTT.

This clone was seen only a few times. The CDR3 loop is CASSQAGQGVPEAFF. DNA for the CDR3: TGCGCCAGCAGCCAAGCGGGACAGGGTGTCCCTGAAGCTTTCTTT. The chain is built from TRBV23-1 and TRBJ1-1; 9 bases are a match to TRBD1. TRBV23-1 is annotated as an ORF whose role is uncertain. The ends lost 6 bases at V and 6 bases at J; junction bases unmatched: 11. The CDR3 has 15 amino acids.

This clone was seen a few times. The genes are TRBV6-8 and TRBJ2-1; TRBD2 agrees at 9 bases. The J segment lost 7 bases and the V segment lost 10 bases, leaving 17 bases of the junction unmatched. Per the germline V gene, CDR1 is MNHGY and CDR2 is SAAAGT. The CDR3 extends over 16 amino acids. This chain's CDR3 is CATSASGTSLQNEQFF. In DNA form, the CDR3 reads TGTGCCACCTCAGCCTCCGGGACTAGCCTTCAAAATGAGCAGTTCTTC.

This clone appeared a few times. V usage is TRBV7-7 and J usage is TRBJ2-2; D could derive from TRBD1 or TRBD2 (5 bases each). Germline V gene lookup returns CDR1 SSHAT and CDR2 FNYEAQ (reference sequence). This CDR3 is built from 18 residues. The V end lost 5 bases, the J end lost 4 bases, and 23 bases lay between the germline ends. The CDR3 DNA reads as TGTGCCAGCAGCCTCTATTCGAGGGGCGATTTCGGCACCGGGGAGCTGTTTTTT. Translating it yields CASSLYSRGDFGTGELFF. Complete variable domain (other parts from reference TRBV7-7 and TRBJ2-2): GAGVSQSPRYKVTKRGQDVTLRCDPISSHATLYWYQQALGQGPEFLTYFNYEAQPDKSGLPSDRFSAERPEGSISTLTIQRTEQRDSAMYRCASSLYSRGDFGTGELFFGEGSRLTVL.

In regard to this clone: Relative to the germline gene, one junction end is altered; a read error may explain this. The chain combines TRBV6-8 with TRBJ2-5, with 16 positions matching TRBD2. Germline-derived CDR1 and CDR2 are MNHGY and SAAAGT. The CDR3 is made up of 16 amino acids. The CDR3 DNA follows: TGTGCCATCAGTGCGGGACTAGCGGGAGGGTCAGAGACCCAGTACTTC. Residues: CAISAGLAGGSETQYF.

The rearrangement links TRBV14 to TRBJ1-1; D is unresolved. The germline CDR1 and CDR2 sequences are SGHDN and FVKESK. The CDR3 is made up of 16 amino acids. Between the trimmed V and J ends, which lost 4 bases and 1 base, there was a span of 16 bases. The CDR3 DNA follows: TGTGCCAGCAGCCTCGCCCGGGTGAGCGGGAACACTGAAGCTTTCTTT. Its protein product is CASSLARVSGNTEAFF.

This clone has just a few counts. The chain combines TRBV10-3 with TRBJ1-5; 7 bases align to TRBD1. The CDR3 consists of 16 residues. Losses at the gene ends were 2 bases for V and 7 bases for J; bases not matched to a gene: 11. Germline V gene data show CDR1 as ENHRY and CDR2 as SYGVKD. The CDR3 DNA follows: TGTGCCATCAGTGAGCGAGGAGGGGGCGCGGGGCAGCCCCAGCATTTT. Translating it yields CAISERGGGAGQPQHF.

The CDR3 bases are TGTGCCTGGAGCCTTACAGATAGCAATCAGCCCCAGCATTTT. Its protein is CAWSLTDSNQPQHF. The chain has TRBV30 and TRBJ1-5, with D unresolved. V lost 3 bases and J 0 bases, leaving 9 bases between the germline ends. In germline, CDR1 is GTSNPN, CDR2 SVGIG (reference sequence). The CDR3 consists of 14 residues.

This clone was detected a few times. This chain uses TRBV19 with TRBJ2-4; 12 positions agree with TRBD2. Losses at the gene ends were 5 bases for V and 0 bases for J; bases not matched to a gene: 2. The CDR3 loop spans 16 amino acids. The V gene's germline CDR1 is LNHDA and CDR2 SQIVND (reference sequence). The CDR3 region is CASSWGLAGAKNIQYF. In DNA form, the CDR3 reads TGTGCCAGTAGTTGGGGACTAGCGGGAGCCAAAAACATTCAGTACTTC. The whole variable domain, filled in from reference TRBV19 and TRBJ2-4, reads DGGITQSPKYLFRKEGQNVTLSCEQNLNHDAMYWYRQDPGQGLRLIYYSQIVNDFQKGDIAEGYSVSREKKESFPLTVTSAQKNPTAFYLCASSWGLAGAKNIQYFGAGTRLSVL.

V is TRBV19 and J is TRBJ1-2; D perhaps matches TRBD1 (6 bases). With 7 bases removed from V and 2 bases from J, the gap between germline ends came to 20 bases. Germline assignment: CDR1 LNHDA and CDR2 SQIVND (reference sequence). This CDR3 has 16 residues. The CDR3 nucleotides read TGTGCCAGTACTAAATATGAGGGGGGCAAGAACTATGGCTACACCTTC. Residues: CASTKYEGGKNYGYTF.

This chain joins TRBV18 and TRBJ1-2; TRBD1 matches at 9 bases. The CDR3 is made up of 17 amino acids. The V and J ends lost 2 bases and 5 bases, in that order; junction bases with no gene match: 12. Germline-derived CDR1 and CDR2 are KGHSH and LQKENI. As DNA, the CDR3 is TGTGCCAGCTCACCAGCACAGGGGGCGCAGATGATATATGGCTACACCTTC. The encoded protein is CASSPAQGAQMIYGYTF.

CDR3 in amino acids: CSAWGHLGYNEQFF. The CDR3 nucleotides read TGCAGCGCCTGGGGTCACCTAGGGTACAATGAGCAGTTCTTC. This rearrangement joins TRBV29-1 to TRBJ2-1, with D unresolved. Germline V CDR1 and CDR2: SQVTM, ANQGSEA. CDR3 length: 14 residues. The V gene lost 7 bases and the J gene lost 4 bases, with 17 bases spanning the gap.